These 26 T cell receptor beta chains were sequenced from one sample in a study of Ad26.COV2.S vaccination and SARS-CoV-2 variants. Treatment described: roughly 20 received Ad26.COV2.S at low or high dose, single or two shots; 5 received placebo; per-sample allocation not given. Material that was analyzed had been drawn on day 63 after the first vaccine or placebo injection. Produced via immunoSEQ multiplex PCR; TCRdb's table is partial and in-frame only. The table records some 390,000 clones, approximately 90% of them present only once. This sample comprised peripheral blood, obtained in a trial of Ad26.COV2.S vaccine versus placebo. The receptors derive from a person between 18 and 60 years old who received the Ad26.COV2.S COVID-19 vaccine or a placebo.

V usage is TRBV11-3 and J usage is TRBJ2-3; TRBD1 or TRBD2 may be the D gene (6 bases each). V lost 5 bases and J lost 6, with 15 bases in between. The CDR3 has 14 amino acids. CDR1 is SGHNT, CDR2 YENEEA, per germline. The CDR3 here is CASSPAWGADTQYF. The DNA for the CDR3 is TGTGCCAGCAGCCCCGCGTGGGGGGCGGATACGCAGTATTTT.

V usage is TRBV29-1 and J usage is TRBJ2-3; TRBD2 matches at 7 bases. The V gene's germline CDR1 is SQVTM and CDR2 ANQGSEA. V lost 2 bases to trimming and J lost 1 base; unmatched junction nucleotides: 3. The CDR3 totals 14 residues. CDR3 in DNA: TGCAGCGTTGAAACTACTAGCGGCACAGATACGCAGTATTTT. Translation: CSVETTSGTDTQYF.

V usage is TRBV4-1 and J usage is TRBJ2-2; tentatively, D is TRBD2 (6 bases). The germline V gene has CDR1 MGHRA and CDR2 YSYEKL. Trimming pared 4 bases from V and 1 base from J, leaving 10 bases between. This CDR3 is 15 amino acids long. For the CDR3, the DNA is TGCGCCAGCAGCCCCGCGGGGATGAACACCGGGGAGCTGTTTTTT. Protein product: CASSPAGMNTGELFF.

The J gene is TRBJ2-3, the V gene TRBV11-2; TRBD2 aligns across 8 bases. The trim removed 3 bases at V and 2 bases at J, leaving 16 bases unmatched. CDR1 and CDR2 from the germline V gene are SGHAT and FQNNGV. The CDR3 has 19 amino acids. The CDR3: CASSFSNLGCGGTTDTQYF. In nucleotides, the CDR3 is TGTGCCAGCAGCTTCTCCAACTTGGGTTGCGGGGGGACCACAGATACGCAGTATTTT.

The rearrangement joins TRBV7-9 to TRBJ2-4; TRBD1 might be the D (6 bases). V was pared by 5 bases and J by 4 bases, with 21 bases between. The CDR3 spans 17 residues. CDR1 is SEHNR and CDR2 is FQNEAQ in the germline V gene (reference sequence). For the CDR3, the DNA is TGTGCCAGCAGCCATAAGACAGGCCCAACGGAGAAAAACATTCAGTACTTC. Protein sequence: CASSHKTGPTEKNIQYF.

The chain recombines TRBV11-1 with TRBJ1-4; D unclear. The CDR3 contains 15 residues. V was cut by 5 bases and J by 4 bases, with 14 bases left in between. Germline V gene lookup returns CDR1 SGHAT and CDR2 FQDESV (reference sequence). The CDR3 region has the DNA TGTGCCAGCAGCCCGTCGTATCAGAGTAATGAAAAACTGTTTTTT. Its translation is CASSPSYQSNEKLFF. The whole variable domain, remainder taken from reference TRBV11-1 and TRBJ1-4, is EAEVAQSPRYKITEKSQAVAFWCDPISGHATLYWYRQILGQGPELLVQFQDESVVDDSQLPKDRFSAERLKGVDSTLKIQPAELGDSAMYLCASSPSYQSNEKLFFGSGTQLSVL.

CDR3 amino acids: CASSLFDSNTEAFF. The CDR3, as DNA: TGCGCCAGCAGCTTGTTCGACAGTAACACTGAAGCTTTCTTT. V usage is TRBV5-1 and J usage is TRBJ1-1; possibly TRBD1 for D (5 bases). This CDR3 contains 14 residues. CDR1 is SGHRS and CDR2 is YFSETQ in the germline V gene. With 1 base removed from V and 2 bases from J, the gap between germline ends came to 9 bases.

The V and J genes are TRBV12-5 and TRBJ2-3; D is ambiguous. The CDR3 contains 15 residues. CDR1 LGHNT and CDR2 FRNRAP come from the germline V gene. Trimming took off 2 bases at V and 1 base at J, with 10 bases between the two ends. This chain's CDR3 is CASGLTRQGTDTQYF. In DNA form, the CDR3 reads TGTGCTAGTGGTTTGACGAGGCAGGGCACAGATACGCAGTATTTT.

V is TRBV9 and J is TRBJ2-7; D tentatively reads TRBD1 or TRBD2 (6 bases each). In germline, CDR1 is SGDLS, CDR2 YYNGEE. Trimming pared 3 bases from V and 6 bases from J, leaving 16 bases between. CDR3 length equals 14 residues. The CDR3 DNA reads as TGTGCCAGCAGCGGAGGAGGGGGACCGAGCGAGCAGTACTTC. Its protein is CASSGGGGPSEQYF.

This chain connects TRBV21-1 to TRBJ2-5; the D call in the table, TRBD1, was not verified against the DNA. TRBV21-1 has pseudogene status. The CDR3 extends over 16 amino acids. The CDR3 reads CASSPTPGTGEETQYF. The CDR3 DNA sequence: TGTGCCAGCAGCCCCACCCCCGGGACAGGGGAAGAGACCCAGTACTTC.

V and J are TRBV7-9 and TRBJ2-7; unclear D gene. Germline CDR1 SEHNR, CDR2 FQNEAQ (reference sequence). The CDR3 is 14 amino acids. V was cut by 5 bases and J by 3 bases, with 14 bases left in between. CDR3: CASSLDGDFYEQYF. The CDR3 region has the DNA TGTGCCAGCAGCCTTGATGGGGATTTCTACGAGCAGTACTTC. Complete variable domain (other parts from reference TRBV7-9 and TRBJ2-7): DTGVSQNPRHKITKRGQNVTFRCDPISEHNRLYWYRQTLGQGPEFLTYFQNEAQLEKSRLLSDRFSAERPKGSFSTLEIQRTEQGDSAMYLCASSLDGDFYEQYFGPGTRLTVT.

This clone came up once. The rearrangement uses TRBV4-3 and TRBJ1-5; maybe TRBD1 (5 bases). V was cut by 7 bases and J by 5 bases, with 18 bases left in between. Germline CDR1 and CDR2: LGHNA and YSLEER. This CDR3 is built from 15 residues. CDR3 DNA sequence: TGCGCCAGCAACCCGGGACTCACGAGCGATCAGCCCCAGCATTTT. Protein sequence: CASNPGLTSDQPQHF.

This clone appeared once. The gene calls are TRBV30 and TRBJ2-1, with 9 positions matching TRBD2. Losses at the gene ends were 2 bases for V and 7 bases for J; bases not matched to a gene: 6. The CDR3 has 14 amino acids. Germline CDR1 is GTSNPN and CDR2 is SVGIG (reference sequence). CDR3 amino acids: CAWSPGLAKNEQFF. CDR3 nucleotide sequence: TGTGCCTGGAGTCCGGGACTAGCAAAAAATGAGCAGTTCTTC.

A remark on this clone: Other nucleotide sequences in the sample specify the same CDR3. The V gene is TRBV18, the J gene TRBJ1-1; D remains unclear. V was shortened by 3 bases and J by 0 bases, with 5 bases between the two germline ends. CDR1 and CDR2 from the germline V gene are KGHSH and LQKENI. The CDR3 is made up of 13 amino acids. The CDR3 DNA sequence: TGTGCCAGCTCACCTGGGGTGAACACTGAAGCTTTCTTT. It yields the protein CASSPGVNTEAFF.

The chain recombines TRBV5-1 with TRBJ2-3; D might be TRBD2 (6 bases). V lost 4 bases and J 5 bases, leaving 14 bases between the germline ends. The CDR3 covers 14 residues. The germline CDR1 and CDR2 sequences are SGHRS and YFSETQ. The CDR3 bases are TGCGCCAGCAGCATAACGGGAGTCGGAGATACGCAGTATTTT. The encoded protein is CASSITGVGDTQYF.

The V and J genes are TRBV6-5 and TRBJ2-7; D gene ambiguous. This CDR3 region has 14 residues. Per the germline V gene, CDR1 is MNHEY and CDR2 is SVGAGI. The V gene lost 7 bases and the J gene lost 4 bases, with 17 bases spanning the gap. The CDR3 coding sequence is TGTGCCAGCACCCCTGACCCCAGCGTATACGAGCAGTACTTC. Residues: CASTPDPSVYEQYF.

This chain uses TRBV4-1 with TRBJ2-1, with D maybe TRBD2 (5 bases). The CDR3 spans 15 residues. V was shortened by 8 bases and J by 4 bases, with 18 bases between the two germline ends. Germline values: CDR1 MGHRA, CDR2 YSYEKL. The CDR3 protein is CASRGAVRSYNEQFF. The CDR3 DNA is TGCGCCAGCCGGGGAGCGGTGCGGTCATACAATGAGCAGTTCTTC.

This clone was observed a handful of times. V and J are TRBV25-1 and TRBJ1-5; the D gene is possibly TRBD1 (5 bases). There are 14 residues in the CDR3. CDR1 is MGHDK and CDR2 is SYGVNS in the germline V gene. V lost 9 bases, J lost 6 bases, and 18 bases lay in between. DNA for the CDR3: TGTGCCAGTGGGGGTGAGGGAGGCGGTCAGCCCCAGCATTTT. This encodes CASGGEGGGQPQHF.

The CDR3: CASSLRNNSPLHF. The DNA of the CDR3 is TGTGCCAGCAGCCTAAGAAATAATTCACCCCTCCACTTT. The J gene is TRBJ1-6, the V gene TRBV4-2; D is uncertain. The germline V and J ends were trimmed by 4 bases and 5 bases, with 6 bases remaining between them. This CDR3 comprises 13 residues. From germline, CDR1 is LGHNA and CDR2 YNFKEQ.

The V gene is TRBV28, the J gene TRBJ2-1; weak D call: TRBD2 (5 bases). The V end lost 2 bases, the J end lost 0 bases, and 11 bases lay between the germline ends. The CDR3 has 16 residues. The germline V gene has CDR1 MDHEN and CDR2 SYDVKM. The CDR3 coding sequence is TGTGCCAGCAGTTTACGGGGTCCCAGCTCCTACAATGAGCAGTTCTTC. Its protein is CASSLRGPSSYNEQFF.

The chain links TRBV11-3 to TRBJ2-2, with D unresolved. CDR1 is SGHNT, CDR2 YENEEA, per germline. There are 14 residues in the CDR3. The V end lost 2 bases, the J end lost 5 bases, and 9 bases lay between the germline ends. CDR3 sequence: CASSLRRETGELFF. CDR3 nucleotides: TGTGCCAGCAGCTTACGACGCGAGACCGGGGAGCTGTTTTTT.

The CDR3 coding sequence is TGTGCCAGTAGGAGGGGGGAGGCAGTCGCGAACTATGGCTACACCTTC. This sequence encodes CASRRGEAVANYGYTF. This rearrangement joins TRBV19 to TRBJ1-2; a weak D match, TRBD1 (6 bases). The ends were cut back, 6 bases at V and 2 bases at J, with 19 bases in the middle. This CDR3 contains 16 residues. Looked up from germline, CDR1 is LNHDA and CDR2 is SQIVND (reference sequence).

The V call is TRBV6-5, the J call TRBJ1-1; D remains unclear. The length of the CDR3 is 13 residues. Trimming cost V 10 bases and J 5 bases, with 17 bases left between them. The germline gives CDR1 MNHEY, CDR2 SVGAGI. The CDR3 DNA sequence: TGTGCCACGACCGACTGGAGGGAGACTGAAGCTTTCTTT. Translated: CATTDWRETEAFF.

This chain joins TRBV7-2 and TRBJ2-3; D is ambiguous. Looked up from germline, CDR1 is SGHTA and CDR2 is FQGNSA. The V end lost 4 bases, the J end lost 7 bases, and 12 bases lay between the germline ends. The CDR3 totals 13 residues. The CDR3 loop reads CASSSQTENTQYF. Here the CDR3 DNA reads TGTGCCAGCAGCTCCCAGACCGAGAATACGCAGTATTTT.

V gene TRBV5-1 combines with J gene TRBJ2-3, with 7 bases matching TRBD2. Germline V gene sequence: CDR1 SGHRS, CDR2 YFSETQ. V dropped 4 bases and J dropped 0; count of bases not matched to a gene: 8. This CDR3 has 16 amino acids. The CDR3 protein is CASSQGRGGSTDTQYF. CDR3 sequence (DNA): TGCGCCAGCAGCCAAGGGAGGGGCGGGAGCACAGATACGCAGTATTTT.

This clone appeared once. The gene calls are TRBV19 and TRBJ1-5; 7 bases match TRBD1. Per germline, CDR1 LNHDA and CDR2 SQIVND (reference sequence). There are 15 residues in the CDR3. J gave up 2 bases and V 6 bases, and 7 bases lay outside the gene matches. The CDR3 reads CASSHVGTGNQPQHF. The DNA for the CDR3 is TGTGCCAGTAGCCACGTCGGGACAGGCAATCAGCCCCAGCATTTT. Full variable domain (remainder filled in from reference TRBV19 and TRBJ1-5): DGGITQSPKYLFRKEGQNVTLSCEQNLNHDAMYWYRQDPGQGLRLIYYSQIVNDFQKGDIAEGYSVSREKKESFPLTVTSAQKNPTAFYLCASSHVGTGNQPQHFGDGTRLSIL.